Shown below are 4 T cell receptor beta chains from a single sample sequenced in a study of glioma-infiltrating T cells. Amplification of TCR alpha and beta CDR3 regions from RNA used iRepertoire nested multiplex PCR. TCRdb redid the calling of the multiplex PCR reads with MiXCR, one entry per CDR3 protein. The repertoire holds around 350,000 distinct CDR3 sequences, with roughly two fifths as singletons. Specimen: glioma tissue, nonneoplastic brain tissue, or PBMCs (not recorded which). These receptors came from a human donor with low-grade glioma or glioblastoma, undergoing nonglioma brain surgery, or in good health (not recorded which).

V is TRBV6-2 or TRBV6-3 and J is TRBJ2-1; 8 positions match TRBD2. The length of the CDR3 is 12 residues. Per germline, CDR1 MNHEY and CDR2 SVGEGT. Trimming removed 6 bases from V and 15 bases from J; junction bases left unmatched: 10. The CDR3 here is CASRTIAGSSFF. The DNA for the CDR3 is TGTGCCAGCAGAACAATAGCGGGATCCTCGTTCTTC.

This clonotype was detected once. This clone may be a read error of a much larger clone one base away. The J gene is TRBJ2-7, the V gene TRBV7-2; perhaps TRBD1 as D (5 bases). Germline CDR1 SGHTA, CDR2 FQGNSA. V was trimmed by 7 bases and J by 2 bases, leaving 15 bases between them. CDR3 length: 14 residues. The CDR3 region has the DNA TGTGCCAGCAATCATACCCAGGGAACCTACGAGCAGTACTTC. Protein product: CASNHTQGTYEQYF.

Details on this clonotype: One base away lies a much larger clone, so this may be a sequencing read error. This CDR3 fails to terminate in the conserved phenylalanine or tryptophan, so it likely reflects a read error. The chain has TRBV27 and TRBJ2-1; maybe TRBD1 (5 bases). Trimming stripped 2 bases from V and 4 bases from J, with 12 bases between. CDR1 is MNHEY and CDR2 is SMNVEV in the germline V gene (reference sequence). This CDR3 is built from 15 residues. CDR3 region: CASSLDPTGYNEQFS. The CDR3 DNA is TGTGCCAGCAGTTTAGACCCAACAGGTTACAATGAGCAGTTCTCC.

Points on this clonotype: An end of the junction differs from the germline gene, which may be a read error. The chain couples TRBV7-7 to TRBJ2-1, with a tentative D call TRBD2 (6 bases). The CDR3 has 15 residues. Germline lookup yields CDR1 SSHAT and CDR2 FNYEAQ (reference sequence). CDR3 bases: TGTGCTAGCAGCTTGGGACTCCACTTCCTCAATGAGCAGTTCTTC. It encodes CASSLGLHFLNEQFF.